One and the same sample provided the 18 T cell receptor beta chains below, sequenced in a study of T cells in localized non-small cell lung cancer. The data were produced by immunoSEQ multiplex PCR, yet TCRdb's version contains in-frame clones alone and is incomplete. This sample yields tens of thousands of clones, of which approximately 80% are seen a single time; just under 20% belongs to the top ten. This specimen consisted of peripheral blood, obtained before any cancer treatment. Every receptor here comes from a female donor of 60 years or more with stage II squamous cell lung carcinoma.

The rearrangement links TRBV18 to TRBJ2-7; no clear D. CDR1 and CDR2 from the germline V gene are KGHSH and LQKENI. Trimming took off 3 bases at V and 3 bases at J, with 9 bases between the two ends. The CDR3 has 13 residues. DNA of the CDR3: TGTGCCAGCTCACCTGGACGCGGCTACGAGCAGTACTTC. It specifies CASSPGRGYEQYF.

V is TRBV7-9 and J is TRBJ2-1, with D perhaps matching TRBD2 (5 bases). Trimming cost V 0 bases and J 7 bases, with 10 bases left between them. CDR3 length equals 14 residues. CDR1 and CDR2 from the germline V gene are SEHNR and FQNEAQ (reference sequence). The CDR3 DNA is TGTGCCAGCAGCTTAGCGGGCAGGAGGAATGAGCAGTTCTTC. Amino acid sequence: CASSLAGRRNEQFF. Full variable domain (outside the CDR3, taken from reference TRBV7-9 and TRBJ2-1): DTGVSQNPRHKITKRGQNVTFRCDPISEHNRLYWYRQTLGQGPEFLTYFQNEAQLEKSRLLSDRFSAERPKGSFSTLEIQRTEQGDSAMYLCASSLAGRRNEQFFGPGTRLTVL.

This chain joins TRBV11-2 and TRBJ2-7; D not certain. The CDR3 is made up of 15 amino acids. Trimming stripped 5 bases from V and 7 bases from J, with 21 bases between. Per germline, CDR1 SGHAT and CDR2 FQNNGV. CDR3 sequence: CASSLPGPFAVEQYF. DNA of the CDR3: TGTGCCAGCAGCCTTCCCGGCCCGTTTGCGGTAGAGCAGTACTTC.

The genes are TRBV7-2 and TRBJ1-3; TRBD1 matches at 7 bases. CDR3 size: 16 residues. Germline CDR1 SGHTA, CDR2 FQGNSA. V was pared by 5 bases and J by 2 bases, with 9 bases of the junction left unmatched. In DNA form, the CDR3 reads TGTGCCAGCAGCCCCAAGGACAGGTCGACTGGAAACACCATATATTTT. Translated, it gives CASSPKDRSTGNTIYF.

The V gene is TRBV5-1, the J gene TRBJ1-1; 7 nucleotides agree with TRBD1. Trimming removed 4 bases from V and 3 bases from J; junction bases left unmatched: 9. The CDR3 is 15 amino acids. Germline CDR1 reads SGHRS; CDR2 reads YFSETQ. This CDR3 reads CASSPLTQGDTEAFF. The DNA of the CDR3 is TGCGCCAGCAGCCCTCTGACCCAGGGGGACACTGAAGCTTTCTTT.

The V and J genes are TRBV6-1 and TRBJ2-5; the match to TRBD1 covers 9 bases. J gave up 5 bases and V 1 base, and 14 bases lay outside the gene matches. Germline V gene lookup returns CDR1 MNHNS and CDR2 SASEGT. This CDR3 has 18 amino acids. CDR3 in amino acids: CASSEGRITGGIPETQYF. The CDR3 bases are TGTGCCAGCAGTGAAGGGAGAATTACAGGGGGCATCCCGGAGACCCAGTACTTC.

The chain joins TRBV30 to TRBJ1-2; a possible D gene is TRBD1 (5 bases). V lost 0 bases, J lost 6 bases, and 8 bases lay in between. CDR1 and CDR2 (germline): GTSNPN, SVGIG (reference sequence). The CDR3 totals 12 residues. CDR3 sequence reads: CAWSVQGDGYTF. As DNA, the CDR3 is TGTGCCTGGAGTGTACAAGGGGATGGCTACACCTTC.

This sequence joins TRBV7-2 and TRBJ2-3; 8 nucleotides align to TRBD1. CDR1 is SGHTA and CDR2 is FQGNSA in the germline V gene. The V and J ends lost 3 bases and 5 bases, in that order; junction bases with no gene match: 10. The CDR3 is 16 amino acids. CDR3 loop: CASSLGVGTGGDTQYF. DNA of the CDR3: TGTGCCAGCAGCTTGGGAGTCGGGACAGGAGGAGATACGCAGTATTTT.

The gene calls are TRBV6-5 and TRBJ2-1; 8 bases align to TRBD1. The CDR3 extends over 15 amino acids. Germline CDR1 MNHEY, CDR2 SVGAGI. Trimming took 6 bases from V and 2 from J; bases not matched to a gene: 6. DNA for the CDR3: TGTGCCAGCAGCAGACAGGGGTCTACCTACAATGAGCAGTTCTTC. This gives the protein CASSRQGSTYNEQFF.

This clone was observed a few times. The rearrangement joins TRBV30 to TRBJ1-1; possible D gene TRBD1, 5 bases. V gave up 1 base and J gave up 10 bases, with 7 bases separating them. Germline V CDR1 and CDR2: GTSNPN, SVGIG (reference sequence). This CDR3 has 10 amino acids. The CDR3 region is CAWSEDTAFF. The CDR3 DNA is TGTGCCTGGAGTGAGGACACAGCTTTCTTT.

This clone was picked up a small number of times. V is TRBV7-2 and J is TRBJ1-3; D gene ambiguous. The CDR3 covers 14 residues. Between the trimmed V and J ends, which lost 6 bases and 0 bases, there was a span of 9 bases. The germline CDR1 and CDR2 sequences are SGHTA and FQGNSA. The CDR3 DNA is TGTGCCAGCAGAGCCGGGAGCTCTGGAAACACCATATATTTT. It encodes CASRAGSSGNTIYF.

This chain connects TRBV5-5 to TRBJ2-3; D gene uncertain. V lost 2 bases, J lost 2 bases, and 12 bases lay in between. CDR1 and CDR2 (germline): SGHKS, YYEKEE (reference sequence). The CDR3 has 15 residues. For the CDR3, the DNA is TGTGCCAGCAGCTTTCTTGACGGAAACACAGATACGCAGTATTTT. Protein: CASSFLDGNTDTQYF.

This chain links TRBV7-9 with TRBJ1-6; D perhaps matches TRBD1 (6 bases). V lost 5 bases and J 7 bases, leaving 18 bases between the germline ends. CDR3 length equals 16 residues. The V gene's germline CDR1 is SEHNR and CDR2 FQNEAQ (reference sequence). The CDR3 here is CASSAHRAGVNSPLHF. CDR3 nucleotide sequence: TGTGCCAGCAGCGCACACCGGGCAGGGGTGAATTCACCCCTCCACTTT.

The V gene is TRBV15, the J gene TRBJ1-4; TRBD1 matches at 12 bases. The V gene end was trimmed by 0 bases and the J gene end by 4 bases; junction bases not matched to a gene: 6. CDR3 length: 18 residues. Per germline, CDR1 LNHNV and CDR2 YYDKDF (reference sequence). The CDR3 here is CATSRDRGQGALNEKLFF. CDR3 nucleotide sequence: TGTGCCACCAGCAGAGATCGGGGACAGGGGGCCCTTAATGAAAAACTGTTTTTT.

This clone has only one observation. This chain uses TRBV11-2 with TRBJ1-4; D not resolved. The CDR3 is 15 amino acids. Germline loops: CDR1 SGHAT, CDR2 FQNNGV. V was clipped by 0 bases and J by 5 bases, with 10 bases between them. DNA of the CDR3: TGTGCCAGCAGCTTAGAAAGCGGGTGGAATGAAAAACTGTTTTTT. It yields the protein CASSLESGWNEKLFF.

The chain joins TRBV6-6 to TRBJ1-1; D not resolved. The CDR3 extends over 11 amino acids. V was pared by 2 bases and J by 7 bases, with 5 bases between. In germline, CDR1 is MNHNY, CDR2 SVGAGI (reference sequence). This CDR3 is CASSYAGEAFF. The CDR3 DNA reads TGTGCCAGCAGTTACGCAGGTGAAGCTTTCTTT.

The chain uses TRBV5-4 and TRBJ2-2; possibly TRBD2 for D (5 bases). V was cut by 4 bases and J by 0 bases, with 7 bases left in between. The CDR3 is 14 residues long. CDR1 SGHNT and CDR2 YYREEE come from the germline V gene (reference sequence). CDR3 nucleotides: TGTGCCAGCAGCCGGGAATCGAACACCGGGGAGCTGTTTTTT. It codes for CASSRESNTGELFF.

The chain uses TRBV11-2 and TRBJ2-3, with D unresolved. Germline V CDR1 and CDR2: SGHAT, FQNNGV. V lost 1 base to trimming and J lost 0 bases, with 5 bases between them. CDR3 length: 14 amino acids. The CDR3 region is CASSLGLSTDTQYF. In nucleotides, the CDR3 is TGTGCCAGCAGCTTAGGGCTAAGCACAGATACGCAGTATTTT.